What follows describes a single T cell receptor beta chain. The antigen remains undetermined. The table came from immunoSEQ multiplex PCR; TCRdb's copy has only in-frame clones and leaves some out. Among over a million clones listed, 78% were seen once. This entry comes from a study of shared clonotypes between healthy human individuals. Whole-study results and caveats: Memory subsets generally showed lower estimated richness than naive subsets.

Germline V gives CDR1 MNHEY, CDR2 SMNVEV (reference sequence). The CDR3 has 19 residues. V trimming: 5 bases; J trimming: 7 bases; junction bases outside the gene matches: 20. The TCR was taken from a man between 18 and 35 years old in good health. Some clones in this sample may be carry-over from other donors' samples. This chain joins TRBV27 and TRBJ2-1, with 10 bases that match TRBD1. The sequencing sample was made of memory CD4+ T cells from PBMCs. Subset noted: CD45RA-negative fraction. The CDR3 DNA follows: TGTGCCAGCAGTATCCGGGACAGGGGAATCGGGACTAGTTGGAATGAGCAGTTCTTC. It translates to CASSIRDRGIGTSWNEQFF.